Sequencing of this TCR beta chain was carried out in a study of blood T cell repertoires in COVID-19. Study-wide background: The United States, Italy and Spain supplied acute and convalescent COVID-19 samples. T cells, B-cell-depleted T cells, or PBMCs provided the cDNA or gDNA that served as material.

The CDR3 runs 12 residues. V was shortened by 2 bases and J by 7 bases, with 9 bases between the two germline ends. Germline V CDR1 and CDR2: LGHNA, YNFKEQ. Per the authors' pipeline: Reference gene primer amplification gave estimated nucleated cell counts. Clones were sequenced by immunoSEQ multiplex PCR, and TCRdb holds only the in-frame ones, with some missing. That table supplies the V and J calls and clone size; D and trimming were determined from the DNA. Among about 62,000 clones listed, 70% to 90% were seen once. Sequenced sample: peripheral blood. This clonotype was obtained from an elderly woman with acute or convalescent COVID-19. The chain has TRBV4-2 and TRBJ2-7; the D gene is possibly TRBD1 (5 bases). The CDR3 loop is CASSQTQGEQYF. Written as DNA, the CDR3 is TGTGCCAGCAGCCAAACCCAGGGAGAGCAGTACTTC.